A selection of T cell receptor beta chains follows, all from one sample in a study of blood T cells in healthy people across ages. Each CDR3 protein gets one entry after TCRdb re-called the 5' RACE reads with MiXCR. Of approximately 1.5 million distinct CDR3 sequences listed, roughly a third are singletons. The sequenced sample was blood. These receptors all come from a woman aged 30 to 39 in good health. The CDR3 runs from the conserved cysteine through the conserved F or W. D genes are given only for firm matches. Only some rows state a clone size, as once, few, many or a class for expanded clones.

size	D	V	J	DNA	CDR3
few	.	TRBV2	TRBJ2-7	TGTGCCAGCACCGCGGGACACTCCTACGAGCAGTACTTC	CASTAGHSYEQYF
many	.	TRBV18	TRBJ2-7	TGTGCCAGCTCCCCCGGGGTCTACGAGCAGTACTTC	CASSPGVYEQYF
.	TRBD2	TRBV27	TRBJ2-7	TGTGCCAGCCGGCTAGGACTAGCGGGTTCACCCTACGAGCAGTACTTC	CASRLGLAGSPYEQYF
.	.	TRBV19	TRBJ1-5	TGTGCCAGTAGCCCTGCGGCGGGTCAGCCCCAGCATTTT	CASSPAAGQPQHF
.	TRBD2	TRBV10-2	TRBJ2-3	TGCGCCAGCAGTGGGGCCGCGGGGGGGCCCCCGGATACGCAGTATTTT	CASSGAAGGPPDTQYF
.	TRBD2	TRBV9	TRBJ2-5	TGTGCCAGCAGCGTAGCTAGCGGGGTAGGAGAGACCCAGTACTTC	CASSVASGVGETQYF
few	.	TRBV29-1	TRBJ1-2	TGCAGCGTCCACCGGGGAGGGTCCTCCTCCTATGGCTACACCTTC	CSVHRGGSSSYGYTF
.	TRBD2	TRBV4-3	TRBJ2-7	TGCGCCAGCAGCCAAGAGGGGAGGGTGGGCGACGAGCAGTACTTC	CASSQEGRVGDEQYF
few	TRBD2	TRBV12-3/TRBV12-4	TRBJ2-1	TGTGCCAGCAGTGGGGGAGGGCTGAATGAGCAGTTCTTC	CASSGGGLNEQFF
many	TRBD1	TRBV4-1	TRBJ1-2	TGCGCCAGCAGCCAAGACTCTCCGGGACAGGGGGACTATGGCTACACCTTC	CASSQDSPGQGDYGYTF
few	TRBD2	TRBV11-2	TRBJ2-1	TGTGCCAGCAGCTTTAAATCTGGACTAGCCGAGCAGTTCTTC	CASSFKSGLAEQFF
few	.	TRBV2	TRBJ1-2	TGTGCCAGCAGTGAAGCCCGGTCTCATAATGGCTACACCTTC	CASSEARSHNGYTF
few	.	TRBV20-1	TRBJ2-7	TGCAGTGCTACAAGCGGGCAATTCTACGAGCAGTACTTC	CSATSGQFYEQYF
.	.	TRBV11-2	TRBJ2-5	TGTGCCAGCAGCCCGATCCCGACTGATTGGGAGCAGTACTTC	CASSPIPTDWEQYF
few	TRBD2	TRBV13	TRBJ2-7	TGTGCCAGCAGCTTAGTGCTAGCGGGTAATTGCGAGCAGTACTTC	CASSLVLAGNCEQYF
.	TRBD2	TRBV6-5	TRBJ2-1	TGTGCCAGCAGGCTGGGCGGGGGGGCTTATGATGAGCAGTTCTTC	CASRLGGGAYDEQFF
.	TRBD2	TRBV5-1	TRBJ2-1	TGCGCCAGCCGGGGGGAATCCTACAATGAGCAGTTCTTC	CASRGESYNEQFF